The next 23 T cell receptor beta chains were all read from a single sample in a study of cytomegalovirus exposure and HLA in healthy donors. TCRdb's copy holds only in-frame clones and misses some; the assay was immunoSEQ multiplex PCR. The table records approximately 100,000 clones, about 87% of them present only once. Source material: PBMCs. These receptor sequences come from a woman aged 18-29 years in good health and CMV-seropositive.

This rearrangement joins TRBV28 to TRBJ1-2; D is unclear. This CDR3 is 12 amino acids long. The V end was cut by 5 bases, the J end by 8 bases, with 12 bases between. Looked up from germline, CDR1 is MDHEN and CDR2 is SYDVKM. The CDR3 sequence is CASSPSTGGYTF. CDR3 in DNA: TGTGCCAGCAGTCCCTCTACGGGGGGCTACACCTTC.

As concerns this clone: An end of the junction does not agree with germline; a read error may underlie this. CDR3 region: CASSIPDSEAF. CDR3 sequence (DNA): TGTGCCAGTAGTATCCCCGACAGTGAGGCGTTT. The rearrangement joins TRBV19 to TRBJ1-1, with D possibly matching TRBD1 (5 bases). From germline, CDR1 is LNHDA and CDR2 SQIVND (reference sequence). There are 11 residues in the CDR3.

The sample holds a few counts of this clone. This chain connects TRBV5-4 to TRBJ2-7, with 9 bases identical to TRBD1. Germline trimming cut 4 bases from V and 5 bases from J; bases unmatched to any gene: 10. The CDR3 totals 15 residues. Germline CDR1 reads SGHNT; CDR2 reads YYREEE (reference sequence). In DNA form, the CDR3 reads TGTGCCAGCAGCGGGCAAGGGACAGGGATGAACGAGCAGTACTTC. Amino acid sequence: CASSGQGTGMNEQYF.

The chain has TRBV7-2 and TRBJ2-1; TRBD2 matches 8 bases. There are 15 residues in the CDR3. CDR1 and CDR2 (germline): SGHTA, FQGNSA. After removal of 5 bases from V and 1 base from J, the junction contained 4 bases not matched to a gene. The CDR3, as DNA: TGTGCCAGCAGCACACTAGCGGCTTCCTACAATGAGCAGTTCTTC. It yields the protein CASSTLAASYNEQFF.

This clone appeared a single time. This chain uses TRBV19 with TRBJ2-2; 9 nucleotides match TRBD2. Trimming took 7 bases from V and 4 from J; bases not matched to a gene: 10. The germline gives CDR1 LNHDA, CDR2 SQIVND (reference sequence). The CDR3 sequence is 16 residues long. In nucleotides, the CDR3 is TGTGCCAGTAATTCAGTAGCGGGGGCGATCACCGGGGAGCTGTTTTTT. Protein sequence: CASNSVAGAITGELFF. Combining the CDR3 with reference TRBV19 and TRBJ2-2 gives the whole variable domain DGGITQSPKYLFRKEGQNVTLSCEQNLNHDAMYWYRQDPGQGLRLIYYSQIVNDFQKGDIAEGYSVSREKKESFPLTVTSAQKNPTAFYLCASNSVAGAITGELFFGEGSRLTVL.

This sequence joins TRBV10-2 and TRBJ2-5; a possible D gene is TRBD2 (5 bases). The CDR3 sequence is 11 residues long. Trimming stripped 6 bases from V and 5 bases from J, with 7 bases between. In germline, CDR1 is WSHSY, CDR2 SAAADI. CDR3 protein: CASRGSETQYF. The CDR3 region has the DNA TGCGCCAGCAGGGGGAGCGAGACCCAGTACTTC.

The chain combines TRBV28 with TRBJ2-2; the match to TRBD1 covers 7 bases. In germline, CDR1 is MDHEN, CDR2 SYDVKM. The CDR3 contains 15 residues. V trimming: 6 bases; J trimming: 4 bases; junction bases outside the gene matches: 8. For the CDR3, the DNA is TGTGCCAGCAGGAGACAGGGTACGGGCACCGGGGAGCTGTTTTTT. This codes for CASRRQGTGTGELFF.

The chain uses TRBV6-6 and TRBJ2-5; D gene ambiguous. The CDR3 is made up of 11 amino acids. Trimming took 5 bases from V and 3 from J, leaving 4 bases between them. CDR1 MNHNY and CDR2 SVGAGI come from the germline V gene (reference sequence). The CDR3 DNA is TGTGCCAGCAGTCGAGAAGAGACCCAGTACTTC. Amino acids: CASSREETQYF.

The chain is built from TRBV5-4 and TRBJ1-4; 7 bases agree with TRBD1. Germline V gene data show CDR1 as SGHNT and CDR2 as YYREEE (reference sequence). CDR3 size: 16 residues. Trimming at V came to 4 bases and at J to 0 bases, leaving 6 bases not matched to a gene. This CDR3 reads CASSLGQDATNEKLFF. In nucleotides, the CDR3 is TGTGCCAGCAGCCTTGGACAGGACGCAACTAATGAAAAACTGTTTTTT.

This clone showed up just a few times. The chain carries TRBV28 and TRBJ1-2; no reliable D call. This CDR3 spans 13 amino acids. Germline assignment: CDR1 MDHEN and CDR2 SYDVKM. Between the trimmed V and J ends, which lost 4 bases and 4 bases, there was a span of 10 bases. CDR3 bases: TGTGCCAGCAGTTCCCACAGCTCCTATGGCTACACCTTC. As protein: CASSSHSSYGYTF.

The V gene is TRBV4-3, the J gene TRBJ2-5, with 11 bases fitting TRBD1. The V gene's germline CDR1 is LGHNA and CDR2 YSLEER. J gave up 2 bases and V 1 base, and 9 bases lay outside the gene matches. This CDR3 is 18 amino acids long. Written as DNA, the CDR3 is TGCGCCAGCAGCCAAGGGGGTGTGGGGACAGGGGGTCAAGAGACCCAGTACTTC. It codes for CASSQGGVGTGGQETQYF.

The rearrangement uses TRBV6-6 and TRBJ2-7; 7 bases line up with TRBD1. The length of the CDR3 is 16 residues. Germline V CDR1 and CDR2: MNHNY, SVGAGI (reference sequence). Losses at the gene ends were 2 bases for V and 3 bases for J; bases not matched to a gene: 10. The CDR3 spells CASSYVAGQVGYEQYF. DNA of the CDR3: TGTGCCAGCAGTTACGTTGCCGGACAGGTCGGCTACGAGCAGTACTTC.

CDR3 amino acids: CASSLVTSGGAYEQFF. Written as DNA, the CDR3 is TGTGCCAGCAGCTTAGTGACTAGCGGGGGGGCGTATGAGCAGTTCTTC. The chain joins TRBV7-9 to TRBJ2-1; 14 nucleotides line up with TRBD2. Trimming at V came to 1 base and at J to 8 bases, leaving 4 bases not matched to a gene. The CDR3 totals 16 residues. Germline V gives CDR1 SEHNR, CDR2 FQNEAQ (reference sequence).

CDR3 protein: CASSPLIRTGTGANVLTF. As DNA, the CDR3 is TGTGCCAGCAGCCCTTTGATCCGGACAGGGACCGGGGCCAACGTCCTGACTTTC. V gene TRBV5-6 combines with J gene TRBJ2-6; 8 bases align to TRBD1. Germline CDR1 SGHDT, CDR2 YYEEEE. The CDR3 length is 18 residues. V shed 4 bases and J 4 bases; nucleotides not matched to a gene: 13.

The chain carries TRBV7-8 and TRBJ2-2; no reliable D call. Germline V gives CDR1 SGHVS, CDR2 FQNEAQ. The CDR3 sequence is 15 residues long. The V end was cut by 2 bases, the J end by 2 bases, with 9 bases between. The CDR3 sequence: CASSLLSVNTGELFF. DNA of the CDR3: TGTGCCAGCAGCTTATTGTCAGTTAACACCGGGGAGCTGTTTTTT.

The V and J genes are TRBV2 and TRBJ2-1; TRBD2 aligns across 8 bases. Looked up from germline, CDR1 is SNHLY and CDR2 is FYNNEI. This CDR3 region has 15 residues. V gave up 2 bases and J gave up 4 bases; unmatched junction bases: 4. The CDR3 DNA reads TGTGCCAGCAGTGAACCTCCGGGGGGGTACAATGAGCAGTTCTTC. It codes for CASSEPPGGYNEQFF.

The gene calls are TRBV9 and TRBJ2-5; weak D call: TRBD1 (6 bases). The CDR3 runs to 13 residues. The V end lost 4 bases, the J end lost 1 base, and 8 bases lay between the germline ends. CDR1 is SGDLS, CDR2 YYNGEE, per germline. The CDR3 loop reads CASSRQAQETQYF. CDR3 DNA: TGTGCCAGCAGCAGACAGGCCCAAGAGACCCAGTACTTC.

In its sample, this clone was seen once. The chain joins TRBV9 to TRBJ2-1, with D possibly being TRBD2 (6 bases). V was trimmed by 3 bases and J by 10 bases, leaving 14 bases between them. CDR1 and CDR2 from the germline V gene are SGDLS and YYNGEE. The CDR3 sequence is 13 residues long. Written as DNA, the CDR3 is TGTGCCAGCAGCGGGGGGGATTTAGGGGAGCAGTTCTTC. The encoded protein is CASSGGDLGEQFF.

This rearrangement joins TRBV7-9 to TRBJ1-4; D remains ambiguous. CDR3 length equals 18 residues. Germline CDR1 is SEHNR and CDR2 is FQNEAQ (reference sequence). Trimming shortened V by 7 bases and J by 3 bases, and 24 bases separated the two germline ends. CDR3 region: CASKPHPADMRANEKLFF. The CDR3, as DNA: TGTGCCAGCAAACCCCACCCGGCCGACATGCGGGCTAATGAAAAACTGTTTTTT.

J is TRBJ2-1 and V is TRBV9, with 7 bases that match TRBD1. Looked up from germline, CDR1 is SGDLS and CDR2 is YYNGEE. Trimming removed 3 bases from V and 5 bases from J; junction bases left unmatched: 8. The CDR3 has 15 amino acids. The chain's CDR3 is CASSAGQVVDNEQFF. CDR3 coding DNA: TGTGCCAGCAGCGCCGGACAGGTTGTGGACAATGAGCAGTTCTTC.

This chain joins TRBV4-1 and TRBJ2-7; 7 bases are shared with TRBD1. The CDR3 length is 17 residues. CDR1 and CDR2 (germline): MGHRA, YSYEKL. V shed 3 bases, J shed 3 bases, and the junction held 14 bases outside the gene matches. The CDR3 protein is CASSQANSRQGYYEQYF. The CDR3 nucleotides read TGCGCCAGCAGCCAGGCCAACTCCAGACAGGGTTACTACGAGCAGTACTTC.

The rearrangement links TRBV19 to TRBJ1-4, with 10 nucleotides matching TRBD1. There are 14 residues in the CDR3. Germline V CDR1 and CDR2: LNHDA, SQIVND (reference sequence). Trimming cost V 3 bases and J 7 bases; bases outside gene matches: 2. CDR3: CASSMTGGGEKLFF. Here the CDR3 DNA reads TGTGCCAGTAGTATGACAGGGGGCGGTGAAAAACTGTTTTTT.

This clone was seen only a few times. The rearrangement uses TRBV10-2 and TRBJ1-1; D not resolved. Trimming pared 7 bases from V and 11 bases from J, leaving 5 bases between. This CDR3 spans 8 amino acids. The germline V gene has CDR1 WSHSY and CDR2 SAAADI. The CDR3 DNA reads TGCGCCAGCACTAAGGCTTTCTTT. As protein: CASTKAFF.